These T cell receptor beta chains were read from a single sample in a study of post-analysis software for immune sequencing data. TCRdb reprocessed the PCR reads with MiXCR, giving one entry per CDR3 protein. Of about 260,000 distinct CDR3 sequences listed, 35% to 45% are singletons. Sequencing was done on a sample of blood. Source of these receptors: a girl aged 10 to 17 with multiple sclerosis. The CDR3 runs from the conserved cysteine through the conserved F or W. Each record gives: V gene, clone size, D gene, J gene, CDR3 protein, CDR3 DNA. The D gene is left open where the match is weak. Size is omitted from some rows. Given values are once, few, many or a class for expanded clones.

TRBV6-6,many,TRBD2,TRBJ2-7,CASSSGTYEQYF,TGTGCCAGCTCCAGCGGGACGTACGAGCAGTACTTC
TRBV20-1,once,.,TRBJ2-1,CSARSGGGGSRNEQFF,TGCAGTGCTAGGTCTGGAGGGGGGGGAAGCAGGAATGAGCAGTTCTTC
TRBV29-1,many,.,TRBJ1-2,CSVVDNRQYGYTF,TGCAGCGTTGTAGATAACCGGCAATATGGCTACACCTTC
TRBV19,many,TRBD1,TRBJ1-5,CASSIRLQGNQPQHF,TGTGCCAGTAGTATAAGGCTACAGGGGAATCAGCCCCAGCATTTT
TRBV4-2,once,TRBD2,TRBJ2-3,CASSQEAGGPDTQYF,TGTGCCAGCAGCCAAGAAGCGGGAGGGCCCGATACGCAGTATTTT
TRBV3-1,few,.,TRBJ1-1,CASSQGSSGLSEAFF,TGTGCCAGCAGCCAAGGTAGTTCAGGGTTAAGTGAAGCTTTCTTT
TRBV29-1,.,.,TRBJ1-5,CSVEDPDQPQHF,TGCAGCGTTGAAGATCCGGATCAGCCCCAGCATTTT
TRBV5-6,.,.,TRBJ2-5,CASSLGQPRRYQETQYF,TGTGCCAGCAGCTTAGGACAGCCTCGGCGATACCAAGAGACCCAGTACTTC
TRBV5-1,few,TRBD2,TRBJ2-3,CASSLHGTSGAPSTDTQYF,TGCGCCAGCAGCTTACACGGGACTAGCGGTGCTCCTAGCACAGATACGCAGTATTTT
TRBV5-4,few,.,TRBJ1-2,CASSHNLGQYGYTF,TGTGCCAGCAGCCACAACTTAGGACAGTATGGCTACACCTTC
TRBV29-1,.,.,TRBJ2-3,CSEQRSRGLSTDTQYF,TGCAGCGAGCAACGTTCCAGGGGCCTCAGCACAGATACGCAGTATTTT
TRBV5-4,few,TRBD2,TRBJ2-1,CASSPGGSGPRGDEQFF,TGTGCCAGCAGCCCTGGGGGTAGCGGGCCGAGGGGCGATGAGCAGTTCTTC
TRBV15,many,.,TRBJ1-2,CATSSDRRWGYTF,TGTGCCACCAGCAGTGATCGGAGGTGGGGCTACACCTTC
TRBV9,many,TRBD2,TRBJ2-1,CASSGGLAGRSEQFF,TGTGCCAGCAGCGGGGGACTAGCGGGACGGAGTGAGCAGTTCTTC
TRBV20-1,.,.,TRBJ2-1,CSASFEHEQFF,TGCAGTGCTAGCTTCGAGCATGAGCAGTTCTTC
TRBV7-2,few,.,TRBJ2-3,CASSLAERDTQYF,TGTGCCAGCAGCTTAGCGGAGCGAGATACGCAGTATTTT
TRBV29-1,few,.,TRBJ1-2,CSVGVDGYGYTF,TGCAGCGTTGGCGTGGATGGCTATGGCTACACCTTC
TRBV20-1,many,TRBD1,TRBJ2-3,CSASKDRGIVRWDTQYF,TGCAGTGCTAGCAAGGACAGGGGGATCGTCCGGTGGGATACGCAGTATTTT
TRBV15,many,TRBD1,TRBJ1-6,CATSRGIQGANSPLHF,TGTGCCACCAGCAGAGGAATCCAGGGGGCTAATTCACCCCTCCACTTT
TRBV27,many,.,TRBJ2-1,CASSSPNSYNEQFF,TGTGCCAGCAGTTCCCCGAACTCCTACAATGAGCAGTTCTTC
TRBV14,.,.,TRBJ2-1,CASSQAGNNEQFF,TGTGCCAGCAGCCAAGCCGGGAACAATGAGCAGTTCTTC
TRBV5-1,.,TRBD1,TRBJ2-2,CASSPGQENTGELFF,TGCGCCAGCAGCCCCGGACAGGAGAACACCGGGGAGCTGTTTTTT
TRBV3-1,many,.,TRBJ1-1,CASSLGERKAFF,TGTGCCAGCAGCCTCGGGGAACGGAAAGCTTTCTTT
TRBV7-9,many,.,TRBJ1-2,CAIRRLYGYTF,TGTGCCATTCGACGACTCTATGGCTACACCTTC
TRBV20-1,.,.,TRBJ2-3,CSAPGGTDTQYF,TGCAGTGCCCCCGGGGGCACAGATACGCAGTATTTT
TRBV12-3/TRBV12-4,.,.,TRBJ1-1,CASSSLRWANTEAFF,TGTGCCAGCAGTTCCCTTCGGTGGGCGAACACTGAAGCTTTCTTT
TRBV5-1,.,.,TRBJ2-1,CASSLAAGQMNEQFF,TGCGCCAGCAGCTTGGCCGCGGGACAGATGAATGAGCAGTTCTTC
TRBV12-3/TRBV12-4,.,.,TRBJ2-3,CASSSGGRADVQYF,TGTGCCAGCAGTTCCGGCGGCAGAGCAGATGTGCAGTATTTT
TRBV7-9,.,.,TRBJ2-1,CASSWFSGQGGSYNEQFF,TGTGCCAGCAGCTGGTTCTCTGGGCAGGGTGGAAGCTACAATGAGCAGTTCTTC
TRBV2,many,TRBD1,TRBJ2-1,CASSTRTGGSNEQFF,TGTGCCAGCAGTACCCGGACAGGGGGTAGCAATGAGCAGTTCTTC
TRBV5-1,.,.,TRBJ2-3,CASSTGRGGNTDTQYF,TGCGCCAGCAGCACAGGACGCGGAGGAAACACAGATACACAGTATTTT
TRBV6-5,.,.,TRBJ2-2,CASTSTGELFF,TGTGCCAGCACTTCCACCGGGGAGCTGTTTTTT
TRBV12-3/TRBV12-4,many,.,TRBJ2-1,CASSSTRQSFYNEQFF,TGTGCCAGCAGTTCTACCCGACAGAGCTTCTACAATGAGCAGTTCTTC
TRBV12-3/TRBV12-4,many,TRBD1,TRBJ2-3,CASSLRQGHTDTQYF,TGTGCCAGCAGTTTGCGACAGGGGCACACAGATACGCAGTATTTT
TRBV6-5,many,.,TRBJ2-1,CASGPSSYNEQFF,TGTGCCAGCGGCCCGAGCTCCTACAATGAGCAGTTCTTC
TRBV5-1,.,.,TRBJ2-2,CASSSRVFKDGELFF,TGCGCCAGCAGCTCCAGGGTTTTCAAGGACGGGGAGCTGTTTTTT
TRBV3-1,.,.,TRBJ2-1,CASSPRLVSYNEQFF,TGTGCCAGCAGCCCCAGACTAGTCTCCTACAATGAGCAGTTCTTC
TRBV3-1,many,TRBD2,TRBJ2-1,CASTTDLAGVNEQFF,TGTGCCAGCACCACCGATCTAGCGGGAGTAAATGAGCAGTTCTTC
TRBV12-3/TRBV12-4,few,.,TRBJ1-6,CASSFVGSPLHF,TGTGCCAGCAGTTTTGTGGGTTCACCCCTCCACTTT
TRBV19,few,TRBD1,TRBJ1-2,CATSKPSRQGGGYGYTF,TGTGCCACCTCCAAACCCTCGAGACAGGGCGGTGGCTATGGCTACACCTTC
TRBV25-1,many,.,TRBJ2-5,CASERGAWYQETQYF,TGTGCCAGCGAGAGAGGAGCTTGGTACCAAGAGACCCAGTACTTC
TRBV20-1,few,.,TRBJ1-1,CSAHEGSRTEAFF,TGCAGTGCTCACGAGGGCAGCCGCACTGAAGCTTTCTTT
TRBV6-6,once,.,TRBJ2-5,CASSYGGGETQYF,TGTGCCAGCAGTTACGGGGGGGGCGAGACCCAGTACTTC
TRBV7-2,many,.,TRBJ2-1,CASSSPRLANEQFF,TGTGCCAGCAGCTCCCCCCGACTCGCCAATGAGCAGTTCTTC
TRBV20-1,.,TRBD2,TRBJ2-2,CSGASGNTGELFF,TGCAGTGGTGCTAGCGGGAACACCGGGGAGCTGTTTTTT
TRBV24-1,.,TRBD1,TRBJ2-3,CATSDPRTGTTDTQYF,TGTGCCACCAGTGACCCACGGACAGGTACTACAGATACGCAGTATTTT
TRBV7-2,few,.,TRBJ2-7,CASSRLMGEQYF,TGTGCCAGCAGCCGCCTTATGGGCGAGCAGTACTTC
TRBV12-3/TRBV12-4,many,TRBD1,TRBJ1-1,CASSRDRAAFF,TGTGCCAGCAGCCGAGACAGGGCGGCTTTCTTT
TRBV5-1,few,TRBD2,TRBJ2-2,CASSDPGLASNTGELFF,TGCGCCAGCAGTGACCCGGGACTAGCGTCGAACACCGGGGAGCTGTTTTTT
TRBV12-3/TRBV12-4,many,.,TRBJ2-1,CASSYRDPGYNEQFF,TGTGCCAGCAGTTACCGGGACCCCGGCTACAATGAGCAGTTCTTC
TRBV12-3/TRBV12-4,few,.,TRBJ1-2,CASSPRPVFNYGYTF,TGTGCCAGCAGTCCCCGACCGGTATTTAACTATGGCTACACCTTC
TRBV4-1,many,TRBD2,TRBJ2-1,CASTSREWGDEQFF,TGCGCCAGCACGTCGCGGGAGTGGGGGGATGAGCAGTTCTTC